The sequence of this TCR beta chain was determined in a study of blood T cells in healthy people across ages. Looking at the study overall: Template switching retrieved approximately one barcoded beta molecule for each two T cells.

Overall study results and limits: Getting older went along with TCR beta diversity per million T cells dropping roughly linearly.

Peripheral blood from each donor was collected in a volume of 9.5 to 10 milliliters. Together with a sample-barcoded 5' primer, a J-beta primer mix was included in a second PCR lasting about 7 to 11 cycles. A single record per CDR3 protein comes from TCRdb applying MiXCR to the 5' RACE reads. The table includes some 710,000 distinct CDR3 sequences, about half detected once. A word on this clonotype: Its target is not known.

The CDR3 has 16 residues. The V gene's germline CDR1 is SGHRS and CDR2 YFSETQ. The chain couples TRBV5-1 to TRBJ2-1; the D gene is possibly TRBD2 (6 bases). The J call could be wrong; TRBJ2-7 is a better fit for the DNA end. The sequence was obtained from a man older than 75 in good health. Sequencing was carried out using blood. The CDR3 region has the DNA TGCGCCAGCAGCTTCCTGGTGGGGGACTCCTACAATGAGCAGTACTTC. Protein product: CASSFLVGDSYNEQYF.